The 20 T cell receptor beta chains listed next were all sequenced from one sample in a study of T cell responses to AZD1222 COVID-19 vaccine. The protocol was immunoSEQ multiplex PCR, while the TCRdb copy is restricted to in-frame clones and leaves out a portion. The repertoire holds approximately 150,000 clones, with around 88% as singletons. The sample here was peripheral blood, taken on day 0 of MenACWY control vaccination. The receptor set was obtained from an adult in good health.

This chain joins TRBV14 and TRBJ2-4; D possibly corresponds to TRBD1 (6 bases). V was shortened by 4 bases and J by 2 bases, with 15 bases between the two germline ends. Per the germline V gene, CDR1 is SGHDN and CDR2 is FVKESK. The CDR3 runs to 16 residues. The chain's CDR3 is CASSLHRVGSKNIQYF. The CDR3 DNA follows: TGTGCCAGCAGCCTACACAGGGTCGGGTCCAAAAACATTCAGTACTTC. Combining the CDR3 with reference TRBV14 and TRBJ2-4 gives the whole variable domain EAGVTQFPSHSVIEKGQTVTLRCDPISGHDNLYWYRRVMGKEIKFLLHFVKESKQDESGMPNNRFLAERTGGTYSTLKVQPAELEDSGVYFCASSLHRVGSKNIQYFGAGTRLSVL.

This clone was recorded many times. The V gene is TRBV6-5, the J gene TRBJ1-5; 8 nucleotides line up with TRBD1. Germline V gene sequence: CDR1 MNHEY, CDR2 SVGAGI. The CDR3 spans 14 residues. Losses at the gene ends were 6 bases for V and 7 bases for J; bases not matched to a gene: 8. The CDR3 DNA reads as TGTGCCAGCAGCTCGGACAGGGCGAGGCAGCCCCAGCATTTT. It encodes CASSSDRARQPQHF.

The chain links TRBV24-1 to TRBJ2-7; D is unresolved. The CDR3 loop spans 16 amino acids. Germline CDR1 and CDR2: KGHDR and SFDVKD. The V and J ends lost 5 bases and 5 bases respectively, with 21 bases between them. The CDR3 coding sequence is TGTGCCACCAGTGGTCGCTCGGACCAAACTGGGAACGAGCAGTACTTC. Translation gives CATSGRSDQTGNEQYF.

There are a few counts of this clone. The rearrangement joins TRBV5-6 to TRBJ1-2; D ambiguous. CDR3 length: 14 residues. Germline V gene data show CDR1 as SGHDT and CDR2 as YYEEEE. Trimming cost V 1 base and J 3 bases, with 10 bases left between them. The CDR3 coding sequence is TGTGCCAGCAGCTTGTCTCCAAACCACTATGGCTACACCTTC. Translated: CASSLSPNHYGYTF.

The chain uses TRBV9 and TRBJ2-7; 9 bases agree with TRBD2. Germline assignment: CDR1 SGDLS and CDR2 YYNGEE. The CDR3 is made up of 16 amino acids. Trimming took 3 bases from V and 5 from J; bases not matched to a gene: 12. This chain's CDR3 is CASSAMKASGINEQYF. CDR3 nucleotides: TGTGCCAGCAGCGCCATGAAGGCTAGCGGGATAAACGAGCAGTACTTC.

The rearrangement links TRBV18 to TRBJ1-5; TRBD1 might be the D (5 bases). The V end was cut by 3 bases, the J end by 3 bases, with 12 bases between. The germline CDR1 and CDR2 sequences are KGHSH and LQKENI. The CDR3 has 15 residues. The CDR3 coding sequence is TGTGCCAGCTCACCTCTCGGGGCGGCCAATCAGCCCCAGCATTTT. Protein product: CASSPLGAANQPQHF.

The CDR3 DNA reads TGCGCCAGCAGTATTCGGGGAGGTAAAGACACTGAAGCTTTCTTT. This encodes CASSIRGGKDTEAFF. The rearrangement uses TRBV5-1 and TRBJ1-1; no clear D. The CDR3 runs 15 residues. The germline V gene has CDR1 SGHRS and CDR2 YFSETQ. Trimming took 5 bases from V and 3 from J, leaving 17 bases between them. The full variable domain, rest sourced from reference TRBV5-1 and TRBJ1-1, is KAGVTQTPRYLIKTRGQQVTLSCSPISGHRSVSWYQQTPGQGLQFLFEYFSETQRNKGNFPGRFSGRQFSNSRSEMNVSTLELGDSALYLCASSIRGGKDTEAFFGQGTRLTVV.

J is TRBJ1-1 and V is TRBV5-5; D perhaps matches TRBD1 (6 bases). In germline, CDR1 is SGHKS, CDR2 YYEKEE (reference sequence). V shed 3 bases and J shed 0 bases, with 21 bases lying between them. The CDR3 consists of 18 residues. CDR3 loop: CASSWGAFRIGVNTEAFF. The CDR3 DNA is TGTGCCAGCAGCTGGGGGGCATTCCGAATTGGGGTGAACACTGAAGCTTTCTTT.

This rearrangement joins TRBV3-1 (or the pseudogene TRBV3-2) to TRBJ2-3; a weak D match, TRBD1 (7 bases). Looked up from germline, CDR1 is LGHDT and CDR2 is YNNKEL (reference sequence). The length of the CDR3 is 17 residues. V was trimmed by 2 bases and J by 2 bases, leaving 17 bases between them. The CDR3 DNA is TGTGCCAGCAGCCAAAGATTTCGGAGGGGGCCCACAGATACGCAGTATTTT. Translation: CASSQRFRRGPTDTQYF.

This clone was seen a single time. The chain has TRBV7-9 and TRBJ2-2, with TRBD2 as a possible D gene (5 bases). V was trimmed by 1 base and J by 6 bases, leaving 12 bases between them. Germline V gene data show CDR1 as SEHNR and CDR2 as FQNEAQ (reference sequence). The CDR3 loop spans 15 amino acids. Here the CDR3 DNA reads TGTGCCAGCAGCTTAGGTTCCGGAGGCTCCGGGGAGCTGTTTTTT. Protein sequence: CASSLGSGGSGELFF.

DNA of the CDR3: TGCGCCAGCAGCCAATCCACATTGCCCTACGAGCAGTACTTC. This translates into CASSQSTLPYEQYF. This chain links TRBV4-3 with TRBJ2-7; D is uncertain. Germline-derived CDR1 and CDR2 are LGHNA and YSLEER. This CDR3 is built from 14 residues. The V gene lost 2 bases and the J gene lost 2 bases, with 10 bases spanning the gap.

The chain employs TRBV7-8 and TRBJ1-2; D might be TRBD1 (5 bases). The V end was cut by 5 bases, the J end by 4 bases, with 11 bases between. CDR3 length equals 13 residues. Germline CDR1 and CDR2: SGHVS and FQNEAQ. The CDR3 DNA sequence: TGTGCCAGCAGCCCACGGGGGAGCTATGGCTACACCTTC. This encodes CASSPRGSYGYTF.

The chain combines TRBV18 with TRBJ2-1; D might be TRBD2 (5 bases). The length of the CDR3 is 14 residues. The ends were cut back, 1 base at V and 2 bases at J, with 6 bases in the middle. The germline CDR1 and CDR2 sequences are KGHSH and LQKENI. Here the CDR3 reads CASSPQGAYNEQFF. Written as DNA, the CDR3 is TGTGCCAGCTCACCACAGGGAGCCTACAATGAGCAGTTCTTC.

This chain joins TRBV11-3 and TRBJ2-7; tentatively, D is TRBD1 or TRBD2 (5 bases each). The ends were cut back, 0 bases at V and 7 bases at J, with 10 bases in the middle. The CDR3 extends over 13 amino acids. Germline V gene sequence: CDR1 SGHNT, CDR2 YENEEA. CDR3 loop: CASSLEGVREQYF. DNA for the CDR3: TGTGCCAGCAGCTTAGAGGGGGTGCGGGAGCAGTACTTC.

The chain uses TRBV18 and TRBJ2-2, with 14 nucleotides matching TRBD2. Germline trimming cut 1 base from V and 5 bases from J; bases unmatched to any gene: 6. CDR1 is KGHSH, CDR2 LQKENI, per germline. This CDR3 has 18 amino acids. Written as DNA, the CDR3 is TGTGCCAGCTCACCACAGGGACTAGCGGGAGCTGGGACCGGGGAGCTGTTTTTT. Protein: CASSPQGLAGAGTGELFF. Drawing the rest from reference TRBV18 and TRBJ2-2, the complete variable domain is NAGVMQNPRHLVRRRGQEARLRCSPMKGHSHVYWYRQLPEEGLKFMVYLQKENIIDESGMPKERFSAEFPKEGPSILRIQQVVRGDSAAYFCASSPQGLAGAGTGELFFGEGSRLTVL.

The chain is built from TRBV7-3 and TRBJ2-1; D might be TRBD2 (6 bases). Germline CDR1 is SGHTA and CDR2 is FQGTGA. CDR3 size: 13 residues. V lost 5 bases to trimming and J lost 8 bases, with 13 bases between them. The CDR3 DNA reads TGTGCCAGCAGCGGAGAGACGGGGGATGAGCAGTTCTTC. Its translation is CASSGETGDEQFF.

V and J are TRBV12-3 or TRBV12-4 and TRBJ1-2; D might be TRBD1 (5 bases). Trimming left V 7 bases short and J 8 bases short, with 17 bases between. CDR3 size: 13 residues. CDR3 region: CASNKGQLRGYTF. The CDR3, as DNA: TGTGCCAGCAATAAGGGGCAGCTGCGGGGCTACACCTTC.

This clone showed up just once. The gene calls are TRBV27 and TRBJ2-7; no reliable D call. CDR3 size: 14 residues. The V end was cut by 4 bases, the J end by 4 bases, with 14 bases between. Germline CDR1 MNHEY, CDR2 SMNVEV (reference sequence). The CDR3, as DNA: TGTGCCAGCAGTTCCCAGAGTGCACGGTACGAGCAGTACTTC. Encoded protein: CASSSQSARYEQYF.

The J gene is TRBJ1-1, the V gene TRBV20-1, with TRBD1 identical over 7 bases. Germline loops: CDR1 DFQATT, CDR2 SNEGSKA (reference sequence). Trimming cost V 3 bases and J 3 bases; bases outside gene matches: 7. This CDR3 region has 14 residues. As DNA, the CDR3 is TGCAGTGCTAGTAAGGGGGACAGACACACTGAAGCTTTCTTT. It encodes CSASKGDRHTEAFF.

The genes are TRBV19 and TRBJ1-2, with 7 bases lining up with TRBD1. The V segment lost 2 bases and the J segment 0 bases; nucleotides outside the gene matches: 6. CDR3 length equals 16 residues. Germline-derived CDR1 and CDR2 are LNHDA and SQIVND (reference sequence). The CDR3 nucleotides read TGTGCCAGTAGTATATCTGCAGGGGGTACTAACTATGGCTACACCTTC. Residues: CASSISAGGTNYGYTF.